These T cell receptor beta chains were read from a single sample in a study of T-cell memory formation after mild COVID-19. Each CDR3 protein is one row after TCRdb ran MiXCR on the 5' RACE reads. The table lists roughly 240,000 distinct CDR3 sequences, around 15% of them singletons. Sequenced: PBMCs or a T cell subset sorted from them (not recorded which). Receptors originate from a man aged 18 to 35 who had mild COVID-19 (a few samples of this study predate the infection). Cell type and time point are not known. CDR3s include the opening cysteine and the closing phenylalanine or tryptophan. The size of a clone is reported for some rows only, either as once, few or many, or as a class for expanded clones.

TRBV11-2	many	13	CASSFGYYNEQFF
TRBV20-1	.	9	CSAFHGYTF
TRBV29-1	.	15	CSVSRTGDSGNTIYF
TRBV6-1	.	16	CASSDGRAGLSYEQYF
TRBV4-2	few	13	CASSQRSTDTQYF
TRBV6-1	few	15	CASSEADRGQTEAFF
TRBV7-9	few	16	CASSLARGQGSNEQFF
TRBV29-1	few	18	CSVGRAGRESWGNSPLHF
TRBV6-2/TRBV6-3	few	13	CASSYNRLGEQYF
TRBV5-1	few	15	CASSLQGASTDTQYF
TRBV9	few	17	CASSVGPASGATYEQYF
TRBV20-1	few	13	CSAPPPDSWEQFF
TRBV7-2	few	16	CASSDLTSGYTDTQYF
TRBV12-3/TRBV12-4	few	14	CASSGTERTGELFF
TRBV4-3	few	16	CASSQEVAGGGYGYTF
TRBV7-9	.	13	CASSFKGNYEQYF
TRBV12-3/TRBV12-4	.	13	CASSLRGARGYTF
TRBV10-3	.	13	CAIRTPYQETQYF
TRBV4-1	.	12	CASSQPLETQYF
TRBV6-5	few	15	CASSYSWTPGYEQYF
TRBV7-7	.	16	CASSLGVGRSTDTQYF
TRBV7-9	few	16	CASSRPAQGAWETQYF
TRBV7-9	few	13	CASGRDGANVLTF
TRBV7-9	.	14	CASSSEQFTDTQYF
TRBV5-1	few	14	CASAGGVSTDTQYF
TRBV7-8	.	12	CASSPGARELFF
TRBV5-1	few	18	CASSLTTSGGAWQETQYF
TRBV9	.	14	CASSPGTALYIQYF
TRBV12-3/TRBV12-4	.	13	CASSLRLWNGYTF
TRBV5-1	few	16	CASSFGGGEPGNTIYF
TRBV19	few	14	CASSPDRGGDTQYF
TRBV20-1	few	11	CSAFQGYGYTF
TRBV2	few	10	CASSVNTQYF
TRBV2	.	16	CASRLGTLTGANVLTF
TRBV4-3	few	17	CASSQVTGSAYTGELFF
TRBV11-2	.	14	CASRPGRQDTEAFF
TRBV7-9	.	13	CASGPRGADTQYF
TRBV12-3/TRBV12-4	few	11	CASSETAEQYF
TRBV7-9	.	15	CASSSLGQSTDTQYF
TRBV28	.	14	CASRLGWAQETQYF
TRBV4-2	.	15	CASSQENRIYNEQFF
TRBV6-6	.	12	CASVAVSDTIYF
TRBV6-6	once	13	CASRDLGPDTQYF
TRBV29-1	.	10	CSVGVQTQYF
TRBV2	few	14	CASSDRGSQETQYF
TRBV9	few	14	CASSVRPGWNEQYF
TRBV19	.	14	CASSLLQGRGAQYF
TRBV2	few	14	CASTRTENTGELFF
TRBV6-2/TRBV6-3	few	14	CASSRTGSGQPQHF
TRBV11-1	.	17	CASSFRSGEVFGETQYF
TRBV7-2	.	14	CASSRGQGYQPQHF
TRBV12-3/TRBV12-4	many	22	CASRLEKRGAQISKLAKNIQYF
TRBV5-1	.	15	CASSLIGSSGNTIYF
TRBV6-6	.	15	CASSYGGSGANVLTF
TRBV6-2/TRBV6-3	many	13	CASTLTEQETQYF